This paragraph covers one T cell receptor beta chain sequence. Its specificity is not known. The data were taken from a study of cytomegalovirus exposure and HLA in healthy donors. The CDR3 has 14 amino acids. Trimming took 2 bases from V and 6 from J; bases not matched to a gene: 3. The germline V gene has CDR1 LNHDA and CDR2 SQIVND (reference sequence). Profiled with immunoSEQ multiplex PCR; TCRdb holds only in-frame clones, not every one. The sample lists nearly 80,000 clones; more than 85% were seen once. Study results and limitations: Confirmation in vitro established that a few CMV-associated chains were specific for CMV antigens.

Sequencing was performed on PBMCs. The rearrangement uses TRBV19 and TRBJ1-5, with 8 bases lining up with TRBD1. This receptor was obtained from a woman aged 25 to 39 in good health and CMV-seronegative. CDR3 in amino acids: CASSIQGAFQPQHF. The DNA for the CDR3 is TGTGCCAGTAGTATACAGGGGGCGTTTCAGCCCCAGCATTTT.